These 23 T cell receptor beta chains were all obtained from the same sample, sequenced in a study of T cell responses to AZD1222 COVID-19 vaccine. Profiled with immunoSEQ multiplex PCR; TCRdb holds only in-frame clones, not every one. Of roughly 190,000 clones listed, 90% to 95% are singletons. Sequencing used peripheral blood, obtained 28 days after the second AZD1222 dose. These receptors came from an adult who received the AZD1222 COVID-19 vaccine.

The chain has TRBV5-1 and TRBJ2-1; maybe TRBD1 (7 bases). The CDR3 runs 18 residues. The germline V gene has CDR1 SGHRS and CDR2 YFSETQ. Between the trimmed V and J ends, which lost 0 bases and 0 bases, there was a span of 16 bases. CDR3 region: CASSLEGGLASSYNEQFF. The CDR3, as DNA: TGCGCCAGCAGCTTGGAAGGGGGCCTAGCGAGCTCCTACAATGAGCAGTTCTTC.

This chain connects TRBV10-2 to TRBJ2-5; 9 nucleotides line up with TRBD1. The CDR3 sequence is 13 residues long. Germline V gene sequence: CDR1 WSHSY, CDR2 SAAADI. V gave up 10 bases and J gave up 5 bases; unmatched junction bases: 8. The CDR3 spells CATLGQGRETQYF. DNA of the CDR3: TGCGCCACCCTGGGACAGGGTCGTGAGACCCAGTACTTC.

The chain has TRBV28 and TRBJ1-1, with D possibly being TRBD1 (6 bases). Germline loops: CDR1 MDHEN, CDR2 SYDVKM. The V end lost 6 bases, the J end lost 1 base, and 9 bases lay between the germline ends. This CDR3 region has 13 residues. The CDR3 nucleotides read TGTGCCAGCAGCCTACAGGGGAACACTGAAGCTTTCTTT. The encoded protein is CASSLQGNTEAFF.

CDR3 sequence: CASSPGTASEQFF. CDR3 nucleotide sequence: TGTGCCAGCTCACCCGGGACCGCCAGTGAGCAGTTCTTC. The rearrangement uses TRBV18 and TRBJ2-1; D is possibly TRBD1 or TRBD2 (5 bases each). CDR1 and CDR2 from the germline V gene are KGHSH and LQKENI. Trimming stripped 3 bases from V and 9 bases from J, with 12 bases between. The CDR3 has 13 amino acids.

The chain joins TRBV7-3 to TRBJ2-1; tentative D call: TRBD2 (5 bases). This CDR3 comprises 15 residues. V was pared by 3 bases and J by 0 bases, with 9 bases between. CDR1 is SGHTA, CDR2 FQGTGA, per germline. The CDR3 protein is CASSFGRGSYNEQFF. For the CDR3, the DNA is TGTGCCAGCAGCTTTGGACGGGGCTCCTACAATGAGCAGTTCTTC.

This chain connects TRBV27 to TRBJ1-2; TRBD1 matches at 7 bases. V lost 8 bases to trimming and J lost 2 bases; unmatched junction nucleotides: 14. Germline CDR1 reads MNHEY; CDR2 reads SMNVEV (reference sequence). The CDR3 contains 16 residues. CDR3 sequence: CASEAGGGSRNYGYTF. CDR3 nucleotide sequence: TGTGCCAGCGAGGCGGGAGGGGGCTCTCGGAACTATGGCTACACCTTC.

CDR3 bases: TGTGCCACTGCTAACCGAGGGTCTGGAAACACCATATATTTT. Its translation: CATANRGSGNTIYF. The chain is built from TRBV19 and TRBJ1-3; D not resolved. V shed 10 bases and J shed 1 base, with 14 bases lying between them. Germline V lookup: CDR1 LNHDA, CDR2 SQIVND (reference sequence). CDR3 length: 14 amino acids.

V usage is TRBV5-6 and J usage is TRBJ2-3; perhaps D is TRBD1 or TRBD2 (5 bases each). The germline V gene has CDR1 SGHDT and CDR2 YYEEEE. CDR3 length: 16 amino acids. V was shortened by 0 bases and J by 0 bases, with 11 bases between the two germline ends. The CDR3 nucleotides are TGTGCCAGCAGCTTGGTTTCCGGGGCTAGCACAGATACGCAGTATTTT. Translated: CASSLVSGASTDTQYF.

V gene TRBV15 combines with J gene TRBJ2-5; tentatively, D is TRBD1 (6 bases). The CDR3 loop spans 14 amino acids. Trimming stripped 3 bases from V and 2 bases from J, with 10 bases between. From germline, CDR1 is LNHNV and CDR2 YYDKDF (reference sequence). As DNA, the CDR3 is TGTGCCACCAGCAGGGGAACAGGGCAAGAGACCCAGTACTTC. Protein: CATSRGTGQETQYF.

The rearrangement uses TRBV19 and TRBJ1-5; D possibly corresponds to TRBD1 (5 bases). V dropped 5 bases and J dropped 2 bases, with 10 bases sitting between them. The CDR3 spans 14 residues. Germline V gives CDR1 LNHDA, CDR2 SQIVND (reference sequence). The DNA of the CDR3 is TGTGCCAGTAGTTTCCAGGGAGGCAATCAGCCCCAGCATTTT. This translates into CASSFQGGNQPQHF.

The chain carries TRBV11-3 and TRBJ1-6; no firm D call. Between the trimmed V and J ends, which lost 0 bases and 9 bases, there was a span of 6 bases. Germline CDR1 SGHNT, CDR2 YENEEA. The CDR3 totals 13 residues. CDR3 DNA: TGTGCCAGCAGCTTAGAACTGGGTTCACCCCTCCACTTT. This gives the protein CASSLELGSPLHF.

This clone was observed once. The rearrangement joins TRBV7-3 to TRBJ1-1; 7 bases match TRBD1. There are 15 residues in the CDR3. Trimming at V came to 2 bases and at J to 1 base, leaving 4 bases not matched to a gene. Germline lookup yields CDR1 SGHTA and CDR2 FQGTGA. The CDR3 DNA follows: TGTGCCAGCAGCTTACCGGGACAGCCGAACACTGAAGCTTTCTTT. This codes for CASSLPGQPNTEAFF. Complete variable domain (other parts from reference TRBV7-3 and TRBJ1-1): GAGVSQTPSNKVTEKGKYVELRCDPISGHTALYWYRQSLGQGPEFLIYFQGTGAADDSGLPNDRFFAVRPEGSVSTLKIQRTERGDSAVYLCASSLPGQPNTEAFFGQGTRLTVV.

V gene TRBV13 combines with J gene TRBJ2-7, with D maybe TRBD1 (6 bases). Germline assignment: CDR1 PRHDT and CDR2 FYEKMQ (reference sequence). The CDR3 is made up of 12 amino acids. The V gene lost 2 bases and the J gene lost 5 bases, with 7 bases spanning the gap. CDR3 DNA sequence: TGTGCCAGCAGCTTACCAGGGGACGAGCAGTACTTC. It encodes CASSLPGDEQYF. Variable domain in full (rest from reference TRBV13 and TRBJ2-7): AAGVIQSPRHLIKEKRETATLKCYPIPRHDTVYWYQQGPGQDPQFLISFYEKMQSDKGSIPDRFSAQQFSDYHSELNMSSLELGDSALYFCASSLPGDEQYFGPGTRLTVT.

CDR3 in amino acids: CASSWDSRYTF. CDR3 in DNA: TGTGCCAGCAGCTGGGACAGTAGGTACACCTTC. V usage is TRBV7-2 and J usage is TRBJ1-2; 7 nucleotides align to TRBD1. J gave up 11 bases and V 4 bases, and 4 bases lay outside the gene matches. The CDR3 is made up of 11 amino acids. CDR1 and CDR2 (germline): SGHTA, FQGNSA.

In this sample, this clone turned up once. The rearrangement joins TRBV10-3 to TRBJ2-3, with 8 bases that match TRBD2. V trimming: 9 bases; J trimming: 2 bases; junction bases outside the gene matches: 13. The germline V gene has CDR1 ENHRY and CDR2 SYGVKD. This CDR3 is 16 amino acids long. As DNA, the CDR3 is TGTGCCATGGGGGATCCGGGACTAGTTAACACAGATACGCAGTATTTT. Translating gives CAMGDPGLVNTDTQYF.

The rearrangement links TRBV3-1 (or the pseudogene TRBV3-2) to TRBJ2-3, with TRBD1 matching 9 bases. Per germline, CDR1 LGHDT and CDR2 YNNKEL (reference sequence). J gave up 2 bases and V 5 bases, and 5 bases lay outside the gene matches. The CDR3 contains 15 residues. Here the CDR3 DNA reads TGTGCCAGCAGCTACAGGGGGCGGGTCACAGATACGCAGTATTTT. Its protein product is CASSYRGRVTDTQYF.

V is TRBV19 and J is TRBJ2-6; TRBD1 matches at 10 bases. The CDR3 contains 16 residues. Germline CDR1 reads LNHDA; CDR2 reads SQIVND (reference sequence). The V gene end was trimmed by 1 base and the J gene end by 4 bases; junction bases not matched to a gene: 1. CDR3: CASSIGQGAGANVLTF. Here the CDR3 DNA reads TGTGCCAGTAGTATAGGACAGGGGGCCGGGGCCAACGTCCTGACTTTC.

This clone was counted many times. V gene TRBV4-1 combines with J gene TRBJ2-1; 9 bases match TRBD2. Germline loops: CDR1 MGHRA, CDR2 YSYEKL. The CDR3 length is 16 residues. J lost 3 bases, V lost 1 base, and 4 bases had no gene match. This chain's CDR3 is CASSQGSSGIYNEQFF. The CDR3 DNA sequence: TGCGCCAGCAGCCAAGGATCTAGCGGGATCTACAATGAGCAGTTCTTC.

The chain carries TRBV19 and TRBJ1-1; TRBD1 might be the D (6 bases). CDR3 length: 15 residues. V lost 8 bases to trimming and J lost 0 bases, with 16 bases between them. In germline, CDR1 is LNHDA, CDR2 SQIVND (reference sequence). DNA for the CDR3: TGTGCCAGTCTGTCGGACAGCTTCATGAACACTGAAGCTTTCTTT. This translates into CASLSDSFMNTEAFF.

This rearrangement joins TRBV5-6 to TRBJ2-7; 9 bases align to TRBD2. The CDR3 covers 16 residues. Germline CDR1 is SGHDT and CDR2 is YYEEEE. Trimming cost V 3 bases and J 2 bases; bases outside gene matches: 9. The CDR3 DNA reads TGTGCCAGCAGCTCCATCTCTAGCGGGGCCCCCTACGAGCAGTACTTC. Its translation: CASSSISSGAPYEQYF.

This chain joins TRBV19 and TRBJ2-1; D is perhaps TRBD1 (6 bases). In germline, CDR1 is LNHDA, CDR2 SQIVND (reference sequence). This CDR3 spans 17 amino acids. V gave up 7 bases and J gave up 0 bases, with 19 bases separating them. CDR3: CASTISGAVVSYNEQFF. In nucleotides, the CDR3 is TGTGCCAGTACCATATCAGGGGCGGTAGTCTCCTACAATGAGCAGTTCTTC.

The chain uses TRBV19 and TRBJ2-1, with D perhaps matching TRBD2 (6 bases). The germline CDR1 and CDR2 sequences are LNHDA and SQIVND (reference sequence). Trimming cost V 4 bases and J 4 bases, with 17 bases left between them. The CDR3 has 16 residues. The CDR3 is CASSKGRRDVYNEQFF. Written as DNA, the CDR3 is TGTGCCAGTAGTAAGGGACGGCGGGATGTGTACAATGAGCAGTTCTTC. The entire variable domain, with the rest obtained from reference TRBV19 and TRBJ2-1, is as follows: DGGITQSPKYLFRKEGQNVTLSCEQNLNHDAMYWYRQDPGQGLRLIYYSQIVNDFQKGDIAEGYSVSREKKESFPLTVTSAQKNPTAFYLCASSKGRRDVYNEQFFGPGTRLTVL.

This chain links TRBV7-2 with TRBJ1-2; the match to TRBD1 covers 7 bases. In germline, CDR1 is SGHTA, CDR2 FQGNSA. V was clipped by 5 bases and J by 1 base; unmatched bases: 10. CDR3 size: 16 residues. In DNA form, the CDR3 reads TGTGCCAGCAGCACCCAGACAGGGTTCATTAACTATGGCTACACCTTC. It codes for CASSTQTGFINYGYTF.